The rows below give T cell receptor beta chains drawn from one sample of a study of T cells in Graves' hyperthyroidism and ophthalmopathy. MiXCR was run by TCRdb on the multiplex PCR reads, yielding one entry per CDR3 protein. The sample has hundreds of thousands of distinct CDR3 sequences, approximately 40% seen once; the top ten hold 8% to 9%. The sequenced sample consisted of blood. The receptors shown here come from a man younger than 30 with Graves' hyperthyroidism. Each CDR3 is given with its conserved first and last residue. A D gene is named only where the DNA matches it firmly. Size values are once, few and many counts, or a class for expanded clones, and some rows have none.

CDR3aa: CASSTGTGLEKLFF
CDR3nt: TGTGCCAGCAGCACGGGGACAGGGCTTGAAAAACTGTTTTTT
abundance: once
j_gene: TRBJ1-4
v_gene: TRBV5-4
d_gene: TRBD1

CDR3aa: CASSLTSGAVGEQYF
CDR3nt: TGTGCCAGCAGCCTAACCTCGGGGGCCGTGGGCGAGCAGTACTTC
abundance: few
j_gene: TRBJ2-7
v_gene: TRBV7-8
d_gene: -

CDR3aa: CASSQGGQGRQETQYF
CDR3nt: TGTGCCAGCAGCCAAGGGGGACAGGGGCGCCAAGAGACCCAGTACTTC
abundance: -
j_gene: TRBJ2-5
v_gene: TRBV7-3
d_gene: TRBD1

CDR3aa: CASSLFDGSGANVLTF
CDR3nt: TGTGCCAGCAGCTTGTTTGACGGCTCTGGGGCCAACGTCCTGACTTTC
abundance: few
j_gene: TRBJ2-6
v_gene: TRBV5-6
d_gene: -

CDR3aa: CASSLVQGRGELFF
CDR3nt: TGTGCCAGCAGCTTGGTCCAGGGGCGTGGGGAGCTGTTTTTT
abundance: few
j_gene: TRBJ2-2
v_gene: TRBV5-4
d_gene: -

CDR3aa: CASSEPGLNEKLFF
CDR3nt: TGTGCCAGCAGTGAGCCGGGACTTAATGAAAAACTGTTTTTT
abundance: -
j_gene: TRBJ1-4
v_gene: TRBV12-3/TRBV12-4
d_gene: -

CDR3aa: CASTPTSGIGSGELFF
CDR3nt: TGTGCCAGCACCCCGACTAGCGGGATTGGTTCCGGGGAGCTGTTTTTT
abundance: -
j_gene: TRBJ2-2
v_gene: TRBV7-9
d_gene: TRBD2

CDR3aa: CASSLYISRYGYTF
CDR3nt: TGTGCCAGCAGCTTATACATTTCTCGCTATGGCTACACCTTC
abundance: -
j_gene: TRBJ1-2
v_gene: TRBV7-2
d_gene: -

CDR3aa: CASSRSGTFSEQYF
CDR3nt: TGTGCCAGCAGCCGTAGCGGGACCTTCAGCGAGCAGTACTTC
abundance: -
j_gene: TRBJ2-7
v_gene: TRBV7-3
d_gene: TRBD2

CDR3aa: CATSDGRSNGYTF
CDR3nt: TGTGCCACCAGTGATGGCAGGTCGAATGGCTACACCTTC
abundance: many
j_gene: TRBJ1-2
v_gene: TRBV24-1
d_gene: -

CDR3aa: CATGTGNGNYGYTF
CDR3nt: TGTGCCACCGGGACAGGGAACGGAAACTATGGCTACACCTTC
abundance: -
j_gene: TRBJ1-2
v_gene: TRBV6-2/TRBV6-3
d_gene: TRBD1

CDR3aa: CSLVAGEQSGQYF
CDR3nt: TGCAGCTTAGTAGCGGGAGAACAATCTGGGCAGTACTTC
abundance: -
j_gene: TRBJ2-7
v_gene: TRBV29-1
d_gene: TRBD2

CDR3aa: CASSWTGGNTGELFF
CDR3nt: TGTGCCAGCAGCTGGACAGGGGGGAACACCGGGGAGCTGTTTTTT
abundance: many
j_gene: TRBJ2-2
v_gene: TRBV7-6
d_gene: TRBD1

CDR3aa: CASSVATGHYEQYF
CDR3nt: TGTGCCAGCAGCGTAGCGACGGGACACTACGAGCAGTACTTC
abundance: -
j_gene: TRBJ2-7
v_gene: TRBV9
d_gene: -

CDR3aa: CASSPAYKTNTGELFF
CDR3nt: TGTGCCAGCAGCCCTGCCTATAAGACGAACACCGGGGAGCTGTTTTTT
abundance: -
j_gene: TRBJ2-2
v_gene: TRBV7-3
d_gene: -

CDR3aa: CASTNKPPGDLRSYEQYF
CDR3nt: TGCGCCAGCACCAACAAACCACCAGGGGACTTACGCTCCTACGAGCAGTACTTC
abundance: -
j_gene: TRBJ2-7
v_gene: TRBV5-1
d_gene: -

CDR3aa: CASSLGDPGGEQYF
CDR3nt: TGTGCCAGCAGCTTAGGGGACCCCGGGGGGGAGCAGTACTTC
abundance: -
j_gene: TRBJ2-7
v_gene: TRBV7-3
d_gene: TRBD2

CDR3aa: CSVVHSRSYEQYF
CDR3nt: TGCAGCGTTGTGCACAGCCGCTCCTACGAGCAGTACTTC
abundance: many
j_gene: TRBJ2-7
v_gene: TRBV29-1
d_gene: -

CDR3aa: CASSRGTSYEQNF
CDR3nt: TGTGCCAGCAGCCGAGGGACTAGCTACGAGCAGAACTTC
abundance: -
j_gene: TRBJ2-7
v_gene: TRBV7-9
d_gene: TRBD2

CDR3aa: CASGRQGAFETQYF
CDR3nt: TGTGCCAGCGGAAGACAGGGGGCCTTCGAGACCCAGTACTTC
abundance: few
j_gene: TRBJ2-5
v_gene: TRBV2
d_gene: TRBD1

CDR3aa: CASSRGVGYTF
CDR3nt: TGTGCCAGCAGTCGGGGGGTCGGCTACACCTTC
abundance: -
j_gene: TRBJ1-2
v_gene: TRBV7-9
d_gene: -

CDR3aa: CASSMGLADPPYEQPQHF
CDR3nt: TGTGCCAGTAGTATGGGACTAGCGGACCCGCCCTACGAGCAGCCCCAGCATTTT
abundance: -
j_gene: TRBJ1-5
v_gene: TRBV19
d_gene: -

CDR3aa: CASSSPGTSTRETQYF
CDR3nt: TGTGCCAGCAGCTCCCCCGGGACTAGCACCCGAGAGACCCAGTACTTC
abundance: -
j_gene: TRBJ2-5
v_gene: TRBV12-3/TRBV12-4
d_gene: TRBD2

CDR3aa: CASSLGGGRSPLHF
CDR3nt: TGTGCCAGCAGCTTAGGGGGGGGACGTTCACCCCTCCACTTT
abundance: many
j_gene: TRBJ1-6
v_gene: TRBV11-2
d_gene: -